This TCR beta chain was documented in a study of OX40 agonist ivuxolimab in advanced cancers. Study outcomes and limitations: Some patients who did not respond also had low normalized T-cell clonal expansion.

Assay used: immunoSEQ multiplex PCR; TCRdb lists only in-frame clones, some missing. The sample has tens of thousands of clones, almost 85% seen once. In the case of this clone: No antigen is known for it. This specimen includes other DNA sequences encoding the same CDR3.

The CDR3 runs to 13 residues. Germline V lookup: CDR1 SGHAT, CDR2 FQNNGV. V was pared by 3 bases and J by 5 bases, with 10 bases between. The chain joins TRBV11-2 to TRBJ1-2, with D possibly being TRBD1 (6 bases). Material: CD4+ or CD8+ T cells sorted from blood, obtained in a trial of the OX40 agonist ivuxolimab. The receptor was derived from an adult with an advanced solid tumor such as melanoma, head and neck, liver or kidney cancer. The CDR3 is CASSFPRGYGYTF. CDR3 coding DNA: TGTGCCAGCAGCTTCCCCAGGGGTTATGGCTACACCTTC.